These 20 T cell receptor beta chains were all obtained from the same sample, sequenced in a study of blood T cells in healthy people across ages. Using a J-beta primer mix together with a sample-barcoded 5' primer, a second PCR was run for about 6 to 11 cycles. Using its own MiXCR run on the 5' RACE reads, TCRdb lists one record per CDR3 protein. Among about 800,000 distinct CDR3 sequences listed, more than 20% were seen once. These same data were also listed under a study on T cells of mothers and their children.

The sample was blood. The source of these receptors is a boy aged 5-17 years in good health.

The V gene is TRBV28, the J gene TRBJ2-7; 10 bases map to TRBD1. This CDR3 is built from 15 residues. Germline CDR1 and CDR2: MDHEN and SYDVKM. With 6 bases clipped from V and 3 bases from J, the junction kept 8 bases outside the gene matches. CDR3 residues: CASRTGGTGDYEQYF. For the CDR3, the DNA is TGTGCCAGCAGAACCGGTGGGACAGGGGACTACGAGCAGTACTTC.

The V gene is TRBV5-1, the J gene TRBJ2-7; the D gene is possibly TRBD2 (5 bases). The ends were cut back, 4 bases at V and 3 bases at J, with 26 bases in the middle. This CDR3 has 18 residues. The V gene's germline CDR1 is SGHRS and CDR2 YFSETQ. CDR3 sequence: CASSLRGRDSNGDYEQYF. The CDR3 bases are TGCGCCAGCAGCCTGCGTGGCCGGGATAGCAATGGGGACTACGAGCAGTACTTC.

The rearrangement joins TRBV9 to TRBJ2-7; TRBD1 might be the D (5 bases). The CDR3 loop spans 14 amino acids. V lost 0 bases and J 1 base, leaving 8 bases between the germline ends. Germline CDR1 reads SGDLS; CDR2 reads YYNGEE. CDR3 loop: CASSVAAGSYEQYF. DNA of the CDR3: TGTGCCAGCAGCGTAGCCGCAGGGTCCTACGAGCAGTACTTC.

The rearrangement links TRBV28 to TRBJ2-6; a weak D match, TRBD1 (6 bases). The V end was cut by 3 bases, the J end by 1 base, with 16 bases between. CDR1 and CDR2 from the germline V gene are MDHEN and SYDVKM. The CDR3 sequence is 18 residues long. For the CDR3, the DNA is TGTGCCAGCAGTTTGACCGCCGGGACAAAGTCTGGGGCCAACGTCCTGACTTTC. Translating gives CASSLTAGTKSGANVLTF.

This chain joins TRBV29-1 and TRBJ1-3, with D perhaps matching TRBD1 (5 bases). The germline CDR1 and CDR2 sequences are SQVTM and ANQGSEA. V lost 7 bases and J lost 4, with 14 bases in between. The CDR3 is made up of 13 amino acids. This chain's CDR3 is CSANVGEGNTIYF. The CDR3 DNA reads TGCAGCGCCAACGTAGGGGAGGGAAACACCATATATTTT.

This rearrangement joins TRBV4-1 to TRBJ2-7; D may be TRBD1 or TRBD2 (5 bases each). The CDR3 totals 17 residues. From germline, CDR1 is MGHRA and CDR2 YSYEKL. V shed 3 bases and J shed 2 bases, with 20 bases lying between them. The CDR3 sequence is CASSQDGGWDGTYEQYF. The CDR3 coding sequence is TGCGCCAGCAGCCAGGATGGGGGATGGGACGGTACCTACGAGCAGTACTTC.

V usage is TRBV9 and J usage is TRBJ2-5; D gene uncertain. The J call is doubtful: the DNA matches TRBJ2-7 better. The V gene's germline CDR1 is SGDLS and CDR2 YYNGEE. The CDR3 length is 13 residues. Here the CDR3 DNA reads TGTGCCAGCAGCGGACCCAGCGACGACGAGCAGTACTTC. Translation gives CASSGPSDDEQYF.

This chain links TRBV6-1 with TRBJ2-5; TRBD2 might be the D (5 bases). Germline loops: CDR1 MNHNS, CDR2 SASEGT. The length of the CDR3 is 18 residues. With 5 bases removed from V and 5 bases from J, the gap between germline ends came to 27 bases. The CDR3 spells CASSPQGAVRGSGETQYF. The CDR3 DNA follows: TGTGCCAGCAGTCCACAAGGCGCAGTCCGGGGTTCGGGGGAGACCCAGTACTTC.

A few counts support this clonotype. The chain joins TRBV6-5 to TRBJ2-3, with D unresolved. Trimming removed 0 bases at V and 2 bases at J, with 12 bases between. The CDR3 spans 16 residues. From germline, CDR1 is MNHEY and CDR2 SVGAGI. CDR3: CASSYSTDGYTDTQYF. For the CDR3, the DNA is TGTGCCAGCAGTTACTCGACGGACGGTTACACAGATACGCAGTATTTT.

In this sample, this clonotype turned up a few times. The rearrangement uses TRBV20-1 and TRBJ2-4; tentatively, D is TRBD2 (6 bases). The CDR3 contains 17 residues. The V end was cut by 1 base, the J end by 1 base, with 17 bases between. Germline values: CDR1 DFQATT, CDR2 SNEGSKA (reference sequence). CDR3 in DNA: TGCAGTGCTAGAGTTCCGGGTCGGGCGGGGGCCAAAAACATTCAGTACTTC. Its translation is CSARVPGRAGAKNIQYF.

This clonotype was observed a handful of times. V gene TRBV12-3 or TRBV12-4 combines with J gene TRBJ2-1; TRBD2 agrees at 9 bases. The V segment lost 6 bases and the J segment 6 bases; nucleotides outside the gene matches: 9. CDR3 size: 15 residues. The CDR3 protein is CASRGLAFTFNEQFF. The CDR3 DNA reads TGTGCCAGCAGAGGACTAGCGTTTACGTTCAATGAGCAGTTCTTC.

This clonotype was seen many times. The V call is TRBV27, the J call TRBJ1-2; D is ambiguous. Between the trimmed V and J ends, which lost 3 bases and 6 bases, there was a span of 20 bases. The V gene's germline CDR1 is MNHEY and CDR2 SMNVEV (reference sequence). The CDR3 loop spans 16 amino acids. The CDR3 nucleotides are TGTGCCAGCAGTTTTTCCAAGGTGCAAGAAGGCCATGGCTACACCTTC. This translates into CASSFSKVQEGHGYTF.

Concerning this clonotype: Compared with germline, one end of the junction differs, possibly owing to a read error. V is TRBV20-1 and J is TRBJ2-7; 13 nucleotides agree with TRBD2. This CDR3 is 15 amino acids long. CDR1 DFQATT and CDR2 SNEGSKA come from the germline V gene (reference sequence). As DNA, the CDR3 is TGCTGTGCCCGACTAGCGGGAGGCTGGGCCTACGAGCAGTACTTC. Its translation: CCARLAGGWAYEQYF.

This clonotype was counted a single time. The chain employs TRBV2 and TRBJ1-2; D is undetermined. Looked up from germline, CDR1 is SNHLY and CDR2 is FYNNEI. V gave up 0 bases and J gave up 8 bases, with 4 bases separating them. CDR3 length: 11 amino acids. Here the CDR3 reads CASSEASGYTF. The CDR3 nucleotides are TGTGCCAGCAGTGAAGCCAGCGGCTACACCTTC.

The sample holds a few counts of this clonotype. V is TRBV29-1 and J is TRBJ2-1, with D unclear. Germline values: CDR1 SQVTM, CDR2 ANQGSEA. The V and J ends lost 2 bases and 6 bases respectively, with 11 bases between them. The CDR3 totals 13 residues. CDR3 loop: CSVELGISNEQFF. The CDR3 nucleotides read TGCAGCGTTGAACTGGGTATCTCCAATGAGCAGTTCTTC.

This clonotype was detected a few times. The rearrangement links TRBV5-4 to TRBJ2-2; the match to TRBD1 covers 7 bases. The germline CDR1 and CDR2 sequences are SGHNT and YYREEE (reference sequence). Unmatched junction bases numbered 8, after V lost 8 bases and J lost 1 base. CDR3 size: 15 residues. In DNA, the CDR3 is TGTGCCAGTCGAGCGACAGGGCGGAACACCGGGGAGCTGTTTTTT. This codes for CASRATGRNTGELFF.

This chain uses TRBV28 with TRBJ1-4, with D hard to call. Deletions cut 8 bases from V and 5 bases from J, with 9 bases between. The CDR3 covers 12 residues. Germline CDR1 is MDHEN and CDR2 is SYDVKM. The chain's CDR3 is CASAVMNEKLFF. CDR3 sequence (DNA): TGTGCCAGCGCAGTCATGAATGAAAAACTGTTTTTT.

The gene calls are TRBV7-3 and TRBJ2-7; maybe TRBD2 (5 bases). V was trimmed by 2 bases and J by 0 bases, leaving 11 bases between them. Germline V gives CDR1 SGHTA, CDR2 FQGTGA. The CDR3 has 15 amino acids. The CDR3 loop reads CASSLGSAGSYEQYF. The CDR3 DNA follows: TGTGCCAGCAGCTTAGGGAGCGCAGGCTCCTACGAGCAGTACTTC.

This clonotype occurred many times. The chain couples TRBV7-6 to TRBJ1-1; D remains unclear. V gave up 2 bases and J gave up 8 bases, with 9 bases separating them. This CDR3 has 12 residues. Germline V gene sequence: CDR1 SGHVS, CDR2 FNYEAQ. CDR3 region: CASSLLGSEAFF. The CDR3 DNA sequence: TGTGCCAGCAGCTTATTAGGGTCGGAAGCTTTCTTT.

This clonotype has only a few counts. This chain uses TRBV15 with TRBJ2-1; 9 nucleotides match TRBD2. The last part of the DNA fits TRBJ2-5 better; the J call may be wrong. The CDR3 is 17 residues long. CDR1 is LNHNV, CDR2 YYDKDF, per germline (reference sequence). The CDR3 is CATSRDKAGGMGETQYF. The CDR3 DNA follows: TGTGCCACCAGCAGAGATAAAGCGGGGGGAATGGGAGAGACCCAGTACTTC.